This passage covers 4 T cell receptor beta chains from one sample sequenced in a study of control samples from healthy donors and cancer patients. Generated by immunoSEQ multiplex PCR, the TCRdb table keeps only in-frame clones and is missing some. The table shows 200,000 to 250,000 clones, with over 90% occurring only once. The sequenced sample was blood. The receptor set was obtained from a man aged 50 or older in good health.

The chain carries TRBV7-8 and TRBJ2-3; 8 bases align to TRBD1. V was pared by 4 bases and J by 0 bases, with 12 bases of the junction left unmatched. This CDR3 is 18 amino acids long. Germline CDR1 and CDR2: SGHVS and FQNEAQ. CDR3 in amino acids: CASSSGPTGEESTDTQYF. CDR3 coding DNA: TGTGCCAGCAGCTCGGGGCCGACAGGGGAGGAAAGCACAGATACGCAGTATTTT. Based on the CDR3 plus reference TRBV7-8 and TRBJ2-3, the full variable domain is GAGVSQSPRYKVAKRGQDVALRCDPISGHVSLFWYQQALGQGPEFLTYFQNEAQLDKSGLPSDRFFAERPEGSVSTLKIQRTQQEDSAVYLCASSSGPTGEESTDTQYFGPGTRLTVL.

The DNA for the CDR3 is TGTGCCACCAGCAGTGACAGGGGCGGAAACACCATATATTTT. Its translation: CATSSDRGGNTIYF. This chain uses TRBV15 with TRBJ1-3; 8 nucleotides align to TRBD1. This CDR3 is built from 14 residues. With 3 bases clipped from V and 4 bases from J, the junction kept 2 bases outside the gene matches. From germline, CDR1 is LNHNV and CDR2 YYDKDF (reference sequence).

The V and J genes are TRBV5-1 and TRBJ1-1; perhaps TRBD1 as D (5 bases). The germline gives CDR1 SGHRS, CDR2 YFSETQ. V gave up 5 bases and J gave up 6 bases, with 14 bases separating them. The CDR3 runs 13 residues. The chain's CDR3 is CASSYQGNPEAFF. As DNA, the CDR3 is TGCGCCAGCAGTTACCAGGGAAACCCTGAAGCTTTCTTT.

This clone was picked up a small number of times. The same CDR3 also results from other DNA sequences found in this sample. The gene calls are TRBV5-1 and TRBJ1-5; the match to TRBD1 covers 8 bases. The junction had 2 bases not matched to a gene; V was cut back by 2 bases and J by 4 bases. This CDR3 is 14 amino acids long. From germline, CDR1 is SGHRS and CDR2 YFSETQ. CDR3 bases: TGCGCCAGCAGCTTAGGGACAGGTAATCAGCCCCAGCATTTT. Translation gives CASSLGTGNQPQHF.